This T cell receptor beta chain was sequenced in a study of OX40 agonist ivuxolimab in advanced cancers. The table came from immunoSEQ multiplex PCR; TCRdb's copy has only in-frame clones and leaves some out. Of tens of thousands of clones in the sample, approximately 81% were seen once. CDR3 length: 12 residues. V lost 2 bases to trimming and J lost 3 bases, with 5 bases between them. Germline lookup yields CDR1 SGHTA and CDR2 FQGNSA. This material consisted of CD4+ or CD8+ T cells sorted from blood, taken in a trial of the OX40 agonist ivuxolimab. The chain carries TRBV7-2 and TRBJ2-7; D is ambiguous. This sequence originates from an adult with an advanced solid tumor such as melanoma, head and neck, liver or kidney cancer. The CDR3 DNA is TGTGCCAGCAGCTTAAGGGTCTACGAGCAGTACTTC. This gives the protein CASSLRVYEQYF.